The entry below gives a single TCR beta chain sequence along with its context. The antigen is undetermined. Each sample came from a Caucasian adult donor living in Nashville, Tennessee. Division of CD4+ cells produced a CD45RA+ naive subset and a CD45RA-negative memory subset. These data come from a study of shared clonotypes between healthy human individuals. An assay was performed, and its level was deep. Sequencing was performed with immunoSEQ multiplex PCR; in TCRdb, only in-frame clones are kept and a portion is missing. The repertoire holds about 2.4 million clones, with approximately 90% as singletons. Overall study results and limits: Incomplete sequencing of sorted subsets was indicated by rarefaction despite large depth.

This CDR3 has 13 amino acids. The germline V and J ends were trimmed by 3 bases and 8 bases, with 10 bases remaining between them. CDR1 and CDR2 (germline): SGHTA, FQGNSA. Sequenced input: naive CD4+ T cells sorted from blood. Described subset: CD45RA+ positively selected. The rearrangement links TRBV7-2 to TRBJ1-4; D not resolved. This clonotype originated in a man aged 18 to 35 in good health. Here the CDR3 DNA reads TGTGCCAGCAGCTTGGCAGTCCGAGAAAAACTGTTTTTT. Protein product: CASSLAVREKLFF.